The clone carrying this T cell receptor (beta chain) was counted many times. Its cognate antigen is unknown. Alpha and beta constant-region primers primed reverse transcription of around 500 ng RNA. Separate chain-specific third strand synthesis with multiplexing indices produced the alpha and beta libraries. One entry per CDR3 protein results from TCRdb running MiXCR on the 5' RACE reads. The table includes around 18,000 distinct CDR3 sequences, over 9.5% detected once. CDR3 size: 17 residues. Between the trimmed V and J ends, which lost 0 bases and 4 bases, there was a span of 16 bases. Germline V lookup: CDR1 SGHNT, CDR2 YYREEE (reference sequence). These data come from a study of HIV-infected patients and healthy controls. Broader study findings: Compared with healthy controls, HIV-infected patients showed less CDR3 sharing between individuals. Donor HLA types were not determined in the study.

Whole blood was used without fractionation, so all unsorted peripheral T cells were included. The clonotype was recovered from an adult in good health. Sequencing was performed on blood. The rearrangement uses TRBV5-4 and TRBJ2-2; D unclear. CDR3: CASSLALTPAGTGELFF. The CDR3 DNA follows: TGTGCCAGCAGCTTGGCCCTGACCCCAGCCGGCACCGGGGAGCTGTTTTTT. Variable domain in full (rest from reference TRBV5-4 and TRBJ2-2): ETGVTQSPTHLIKTRGQQVTLRCSSQSGHNTVSWYQQALGQGPQFIFQYYREEENGRGNFPPRFSGLQFPNYSSELNVNALELDDSALYLCASSLALTPAGTGELFFGEGSRLTVL.